Below, 20 T cell receptor beta chains from the same sample are listed, as sequenced in a study of cytomegalovirus exposure and HLA in healthy donors. PCR was performed using 60 Vbeta and 13 Jbeta primers. Repertoires were generated with immunoSEQ multiplex PCR, while TCRdb's copy carries only in-frame clones and drops some. Recorded for this sample: 100,000 to 150,000 clones. The sequenced material came from PBMCs. These receptor sequences come from a man aged 35 to 55 in good health and CMV-seronegative.

The chain links TRBV6-6 to TRBJ2-1, with 8 positions matching TRBD2. Germline V gene data show CDR1 as MNHNY and CDR2 as SVGAGI (reference sequence). V shed 5 bases, J shed 1 base, and the junction held 1 base outside the gene matches. CDR3 length: 14 amino acids. DNA of the CDR3: TGTGCCAGCAGTAGCGGGAGATCCTACAATGAGCAGTTCTTC. Encoded protein: CASSSGRSYNEQFF.

The chain carries TRBV5-4 and TRBJ2-1, with 9 bases fitting TRBD2. The CDR3 is made up of 15 amino acids. With V trimmed by 0 bases and J by 5 bases, 3 bases remained unmatched. The germline CDR1 and CDR2 sequences are SGHNT and YYREEE (reference sequence). The CDR3 DNA reads TGTGCCAGCAGCTTGGGACTAGCGGTAAACAATGAGCAGTTCTTC. It translates to CASSLGLAVNNEQFF.

The chain employs TRBV27 and TRBJ2-7, with D unclear. The V end was cut by 5 bases, the J end by 2 bases, with 10 bases between. This CDR3 region has 13 residues. In germline, CDR1 is MNHEY, CDR2 SMNVEV (reference sequence). The CDR3 here is CASSAFYAYEQYF. The CDR3 DNA reads as TGTGCCAGCAGTGCCTTCTACGCCTACGAGCAGTACTTC.

V usage is TRBV5-1 and J usage is TRBJ2-6; a weak D match, TRBD2 (5 bases). The CDR3 consists of 17 residues. V dropped 2 bases and J dropped 0 bases, with 12 bases sitting between them. The V gene's germline CDR1 is SGHRS and CDR2 YFSETQ. Here the CDR3 reads CASSLFRAGSGANVLTF. DNA of the CDR3: TGCGCCAGCAGCTTATTCCGTGCGGGCTCTGGGGCCAACGTCCTGACTTTC. Based on the CDR3 plus reference TRBV5-1 and TRBJ2-6, the full variable domain is KAGVTQTPRYLIKTRGQQVTLSCSPISGHRSVSWYQQTPGQGLQFLFEYFSETQRNKGNFPGRFSGRQFSNSRSEMNVSTLELGDSALYLCASSLFRAGSGANVLTFGAGSRLTVL.

The rearrangement joins TRBV15 to TRBJ2-3; a possible D gene is TRBD1 (6 bases). The CDR3 spans 18 residues. Trimming took 4 bases from V and 0 from J, leaving 20 bases between them. The germline gives CDR1 LNHNV, CDR2 YYDKDF (reference sequence). Here the CDR3 reads CATSKKKYQGSSTDTQYF. CDR3 DNA sequence: TGTGCCACCAGCAAAAAGAAGTACCAGGGGTCTAGCACAGATACGCAGTATTTT.

The gene calls are TRBV7-8 and TRBJ2-3, with D tentatively TRBD1 (6 bases). The length of the CDR3 is 17 residues. V lost 0 bases to trimming and J lost 2 bases, with 15 bases between them. Germline V CDR1 and CDR2: SGHVS, FQNEAQ. DNA for the CDR3: TGTGCCAGCAGCTTAGCTGGATCAGGGGTAGACACAGATACGCAGTATTTT. This gives the protein CASSLAGSGVDTDTQYF.

This chain connects TRBV5-6 to TRBJ2-7, with D possibly being TRBD1 (6 bases). The CDR3 consists of 14 residues. Trimming pared 4 bases from V and 0 bases from J, leaving 11 bases between. Per germline, CDR1 SGHDT and CDR2 YYEEEE. The CDR3 DNA follows: TGTGCCAGCAGCCTGACAGGAGACTCCTACGAGCAGTACTTC. Encoded protein: CASSLTGDSYEQYF.

The chain uses TRBV25-1 and TRBJ2-7, with 9 nucleotides matching TRBD1. In germline, CDR1 is MGHDK, CDR2 SYGVNS. The CDR3 contains 14 residues. The junction had 7 bases not matched to a gene; V was cut back by 4 bases and J by 6 bases. The CDR3 nucleotides are TGTGCCAGCAGTGGCTGGACAGGGGATAGCGAGCAGTACTTC. This sequence encodes CASSGWTGDSEQYF.

The chain employs TRBV5-4 and TRBJ1-2; 10 bases match TRBD1. With V trimmed by 4 bases and J by 4 bases, 10 bases remained unmatched. The CDR3 contains 16 residues. The germline V gene encodes CDR1 SGHNT and CDR2 YYREEE (reference sequence). The CDR3 sequence: CASSRPGQGFSYGYTF. The CDR3 DNA sequence: TGTGCCAGCAGCCGCCCGGGACAGGGGTTCAGCTATGGCTACACCTTC.

The CDR3 region is CASSIYNGAGANVLTF. The CDR3 DNA is TGTGCCAGCAGCATTTATAACGGGGCTGGGGCCAACGTCCTGACTTTC. V is TRBV7-6 and J is TRBJ2-6; the D gene is possibly TRBD2 (5 bases). Germline V gene data show CDR1 as SGHVS and CDR2 as FNYEAQ. The CDR3 contains 16 residues. V lost 5 bases, J lost 2 bases, and 13 bases lay in between.

This chain connects TRBV16 to TRBJ2-2; no definite D call. Germline V gives CDR1 KGHSY, CDR2 FQNENV. The CDR3 is 14 residues long. V was cut by 0 bases and J by 4 bases, with 6 bases left in between. CDR3 loop: CASSQSTPTGELFF. DNA for the CDR3: TGTGCCAGCAGCCAATCCACACCCACCGGGGAGCTGTTTTTT.

The chain carries TRBV25-1 and TRBJ1-1; the match to TRBD1 covers 7 bases. The germline CDR1 and CDR2 sequences are MGHDK and SYGVNS. V trimming: 3 bases; J trimming: 0 bases; junction bases outside the gene matches: 13. The CDR3 spans 18 residues. CDR3 coding DNA: TGTGCCAGCAGTGACGTTCGCCGACAGGGCGTCGTGAACACTGAAGCTTTCTTT. Translating gives CASSDVRRQGVVNTEAFF. The full variable domain, with the rest looked up from reference TRBV25-1 and TRBJ1-1, is EADIYQTPRYLVIGTGKKITLECSQTMGHDKMYWYQQDPGMELHLIHYSYGVNSTEKGDLSSESTVSRIRTEHFPLTLESARPSHTSQYLCASSDVRRQGVVNTEAFFGQGTRLTVV.

The CDR3 DNA reads as TGCGCCAGCAGCGTCTCATCTGGGGCGGCCAACGTCCTGACTTTC. Translating gives CASSVSSGAANVLTF. The gene calls are TRBV5-1 and TRBJ2-6; TRBD1 might be the D (5 bases). Trimming stripped 4 bases from V and 6 bases from J, with 14 bases between. CDR1 and CDR2 from the germline V gene are SGHRS and YFSETQ. The CDR3 spans 15 residues.

This chain links TRBV5-1 with TRBJ2-7; TRBD1 agrees at 7 bases. With V trimmed by 0 bases and J by 2 bases, 11 bases remained unmatched. CDR3 length: 17 residues. Per germline, CDR1 SGHRS and CDR2 YFSETQ. CDR3 coding DNA: TGCGCCAGCAGCTTGGGTCTTCTAGCTCAGGGGGCCTACGAGCAGTACTTC. It encodes CASSLGLLAQGAYEQYF.

CDR3 amino acids: CASPPIGSGAYEQYF. CDR3 coding DNA: TGTGCCAGCCCCCCTATAGGTAGCGGTGCCTACGAGCAGTACTTC. The chain couples TRBV27 to TRBJ2-7; tentatively, D is TRBD2 (6 bases). CDR1 MNHEY and CDR2 SMNVEV come from the germline V gene (reference sequence). V was shortened by 8 bases and J by 2 bases, with 19 bases between the two germline ends. CDR3 length equals 15 residues.

The chain uses TRBV30 and TRBJ2-7, with D maybe TRBD1 (5 bases). Germline V gene data show CDR1 as GTSNPN and CDR2 as SVGIG (reference sequence). Trimming took 1 base from V and 2 from J, leaving 9 bases between them. The CDR3 extends over 13 amino acids. The CDR3 region is CAWSETDPYEQYF. CDR3 nucleotide sequence: TGTGCCTGGAGTGAGACAGACCCCTACGAGCAGTACTTC.

Details on this clone: Different DNA sequences within this sample yield the same CDR3. The V gene is TRBV7-2, the J gene TRBJ2-5, with D uncertain. Germline CDR1 and CDR2: SGHTA and FQGNSA. V was clipped by 4 bases and J by 2 bases, with 2 bases between them. This CDR3 spans 11 amino acids. The CDR3 protein is CASSSQETQYF. DNA of the CDR3: TGTGCCAGCAGCTCTCAAGAGACCCAGTACTTC.

The chain employs TRBV30 and TRBJ1-2; D may be TRBD1 (6 bases). Germline-derived CDR1 and CDR2 are GTSNPN and SVGIG (reference sequence). The CDR3 spans 15 residues. Trimming cost V 1 base and J 4 bases, with 16 bases left between them. The chain's CDR3 is CAWSGGFRGVYGYTF. The CDR3 DNA sequence: TGTGCCTGGAGTGGAGGGTTCAGGGGTGTCTATGGCTACACCTTC.

V is TRBV13 and J is TRBJ2-4; 7 nucleotides line up with TRBD1. The CDR3 runs to 15 residues. The trim removed 6 bases at V and 0 bases at J, leaving 5 bases unmatched. Germline values: CDR1 PRHDT, CDR2 FYEKMQ (reference sequence). In DNA form, the CDR3 reads TGTGCCAGCAGTCGGGACAGCTTAGCCAAAAACATTCAGTACTTC. Translating it yields CASSRDSLAKNIQYF.

J is TRBJ2-7 and V is TRBV11-3, with 9 bases that match TRBD2. Germline V gene data show CDR1 as SGHNT and CDR2 as YENEEA. The CDR3 consists of 15 residues. V was clipped by 4 bases and J by 7 bases; unmatched bases: 11. CDR3 nucleotide sequence: TGTGCCAGCAGCTGGACTAGCGCCGCCGTTTCTGAGCAGTACTTC. Amino acids: CASSWTSAAVSEQYF.